A single sample gave rise to the 5 T cell receptor beta chains below, sequenced in a study of OX40 agonist ivuxolimab in advanced cancers. Profiling relied on immunoSEQ multiplex PCR, and the TCRdb table lists in-frame clones only, not all of them. The repertoire consists of more than 80,000 clones, with around 90% occurring once and the leading ten covering roughly 0.33%. Sequenced material: CD4+ or CD8+ T cells sorted from blood, taken in a trial of the OX40 agonist ivuxolimab. Every receptor here comes from an adult with an advanced solid tumor such as melanoma, head and neck, liver or kidney cancer.

The J gene is TRBJ2-3, the V gene TRBV7-3; 14 bases are a match to TRBD2. V shed 5 bases, J shed 2 bases, and the junction held 3 bases outside the gene matches. The CDR3 consists of 16 residues. CDR1 and CDR2 (germline): SGHTA, FQGTGA. The CDR3 spells CASSPGLAGVTDTQYF. The DNA for the CDR3 is TGTGCCAGCAGCCCGGGACTAGCGGGAGTCACAGATACGCAGTATTTT.

The chain combines TRBV28 with TRBJ2-1; 9 bases align to TRBD2. Germline-derived CDR1 and CDR2 are MDHEN and SYDVKM. The V and J ends lost 6 bases and 3 bases, in that order; junction bases with no gene match: 15. CDR3 length: 18 residues. The CDR3 loop reads CASSYGTVSGRLYNEQFF. The CDR3 DNA reads TGTGCCAGCAGCTACGGGACTGTTAGCGGGAGACTCTACAATGAGCAGTTCTTC.

The V call is TRBV7-2, the J call TRBJ2-7; D perhaps matches TRBD2 (5 bases). Germline CDR1 reads SGHTA; CDR2 reads FQGNSA. V shed 5 bases and J shed 3 bases, with 26 bases lying between them. The CDR3 consists of 18 residues. The CDR3 is CASSVRTVGIKNLYEQYF. CDR3 DNA: TGTGCCAGCAGCGTAAGGACCGTCGGGATAAAAAATCTCTACGAGCAGTACTTC.

The rearrangement links TRBV28 to TRBJ2-7; D remains ambiguous. CDR1 is MDHEN and CDR2 is SYDVKM in the germline V gene. The CDR3 is made up of 13 amino acids. The V end was cut by 6 bases, the J end by 10 bases, with 19 bases between. CDR3: CASSLTMDPKQYF. As DNA, the CDR3 is TGTGCCAGCAGCCTCACCATGGATCCAAAACAGTACTTC.

The rearrangement joins TRBV7-9 to TRBJ2-2; D might be TRBD1 (6 bases). Germline values: CDR1 SEHNR, CDR2 FQNEAQ (reference sequence). The V gene lost 5 bases and the J gene lost 0 bases, with 7 bases spanning the gap. The CDR3 is 14 residues long. CDR3 DNA: TGTGCCAGCAGCGGACAGACGAACACCGGGGAGCTGTTTTTT. Translation: CASSGQTNTGELFF.